The rows below give T cell receptor beta chains drawn from one sample of a study of shared clonotypes between healthy human individuals. The assay was immunoSEQ multiplex PCR, and TCRdb's table has in-frame clones only and misses some. This sample has around 640,000 clones; approximately 96% occur once, and the top ten carry approximately 0.1%. Sequencing was carried out using naive CD8+ T cells sorted from blood. Receptors were obtained from a young woman in good health. The CDR3 runs from the conserved cysteine through the conserved F or W. The D gene is left open where the match is weak. Clone size is shown for a subset of rows, as once, few, many or a class of expanded clone.

TGTGCCAGCAGGAACACAGGGATGACCTCCTACGAGCAGTACTTC | CASRNTGMTSYEQYF | . | . | 15 | TRBJ2-7 | TRBV28
TGTGCCAGCAGCTGGATAGCCAATCAGCCCCAGCATTTT | CASSWIANQPQHF | . | . | 13 | TRBJ1-5 | TRBV28
TGTGCCAGCACCCTCGGGACAGGTAACAATGAGCAGTTCTTC | CASTLGTGNNEQFF | . | TRBD1 | 14 | TRBJ2-1 | TRBV28
TGTGCCAGTAGTCTGAGGACAGTCGGGGACACTGAAGCTTTCTTT | CASSLRTVGDTEAFF | . | . | 15 | TRBJ1-1 | TRBV19
TGTGCCAGCAGTAGGGAGGGGAACACCATATATTTT | CASSREGNTIYF | . | . | 12 | TRBJ1-3 | TRBV7-8
TGTGCCAGCAGGGATGACAGGAACCAGTACTTC | CASRDDRNQYF | . | . | 11 | TRBJ2-5 | TRBV28
TGTGCAGACCCCGTTGACAGGGGGCGGAATGAGCAGTTCTTC | CADPVDRGRNEQFF | . | . | 14 | TRBJ2-1 | TRBV12-2
TGTGCCTGGAGTCGACTAGCTAAAACCGGGGAGCTGTTTTTT | CAWSRLAKTGELFF | . | TRBD2 | 14 | TRBJ2-2 | TRBV30
TGTGCCAGCAGTTACACAGGGGCGCAGACAGATGGCTACACCTTC | CASSYTGAQTDGYTF | . | TRBD1 | 15 | TRBJ1-2 | TRBV6-5
TGTGCCAGCAGTAGTGCCGGGACAGCTGGAAACACCATATATTTT | CASSSAGTAGNTIYF | once | TRBD1 | 15 | TRBJ1-3 | TRBV28
TGTGCCAGTAGTGTACTAGCGGGAGTTGGCGAAGAGACCCAGTACTTC | CASSVLAGVGEETQYF | . | TRBD2 | 16 | TRBJ2-5 | TRBV19
TGTGCCAGCAGTTCAGGGCTGGACACAGATACGCAGTATTTT | CASSSGLDTDTQYF | . | . | 14 | TRBJ2-3 | TRBV11-3
TGTGCCAGCAACAGTCAGGGAGGAGCCTACGAGCAGTACTTC | CASNSQGGAYEQYF | . | . | 14 | TRBJ2-7 | TRBV28
TGCGCCAGCAGTGAGTCACGCGGAGGGAGCTCCTACGAGCAGTACTTC | CASSESRGGSSYEQYF | . | . | 16 | TRBJ2-7 | TRBV10-2
TGTGCCAGCAGCGGGACAGTTAGCACAGATACGCAGTATTTT | CASSGTVSTDTQYF | once | . | 14 | TRBJ2-3 | TRBV9
TGCAGTGCTAGCTCCAGGGACTTC | CSASSRDF | . | . | 8 | TRBJ2-5 | TRBV20-1
TGTGCCAGCAGTTTATCGGCTAGCGGGATAACGATTGAGCAGTTCTTC | CASSLSASGITIEQFF | once | TRBD2 | 16 | TRBJ2-1 | TRBV27
TGTGCCAGCAGCTTAGGGCAGGGGGTCTACAATGAGCAGTTCTTC | CASSLGQGVYNEQFF | . | TRBD1 | 15 | TRBJ2-1 | TRBV7-3
TGTGCCAGCGGCGAGGGGGCCACAGATACGCAGTATTTT | CASGEGATDTQYF | . | TRBD1 | 13 | TRBJ2-3 | TRBV5-4
TGTGCCAGCAGCGGGGAAGGATCCAATCAGCCCCAGCATTTT | CASSGEGSNQPQHF | . | . | 14 | TRBJ1-5 | TRBV7-9
TGTGCCAGCAGCCAAGATATGTCCGACAGCCCGACTTTT | CASSQDMSDSPTF | . | . | 13 | TRBJ1-3 | TRBV14